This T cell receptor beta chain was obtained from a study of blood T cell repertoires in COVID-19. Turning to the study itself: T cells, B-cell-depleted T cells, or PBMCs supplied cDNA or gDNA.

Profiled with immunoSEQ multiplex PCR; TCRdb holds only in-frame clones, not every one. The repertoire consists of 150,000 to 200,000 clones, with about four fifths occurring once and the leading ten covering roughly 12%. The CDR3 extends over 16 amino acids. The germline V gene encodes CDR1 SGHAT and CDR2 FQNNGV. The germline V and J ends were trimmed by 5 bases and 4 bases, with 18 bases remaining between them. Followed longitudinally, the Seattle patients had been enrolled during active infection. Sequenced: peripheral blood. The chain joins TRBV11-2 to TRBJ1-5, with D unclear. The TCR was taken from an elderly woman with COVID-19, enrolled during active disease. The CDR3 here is CASSRETELPNQPQHF. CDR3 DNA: TGTGCCAGCAGCCGCGAGACGGAGTTACCGAATCAGCCCCAGCATTTT. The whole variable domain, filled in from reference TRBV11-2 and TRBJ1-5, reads EAGVAQSPRYKIIEKRQSVAFWCNPISGHATLYWYQQILGQGPKLLIQFQNNGVVDDSQLPKDRFSAERLKGVDSTLKIQPAKLEDSAVYLCASSRETELPNQPQHFGDGTRLSIL.